The following is a T cell receptor beta chain sequence with its context. Germline V gene lookup returns CDR1 SEHNR and CDR2 FQNEAQ (reference sequence). V lost 0 bases, J lost 2 bases, and 6 bases stayed unmatched. This CDR3 comprises 17 residues. This specimen comes from a study of OX40 agonist ivuxolimab in advanced cancers. Clones were read by immunoSEQ multiplex PCR, and TCRdb kept only the in-frame ones, dropping some. The sample includes around 69,000 clones, nearly 90% of them seen just once. The genes are TRBV7-9 and TRBJ2-7; TRBD2 agrees at 11 bases. Sample: CD4+ or CD8+ T cells sorted from blood, taken in a trial of the OX40 agonist ivuxolimab. This clonotype was sampled from an adult with an advanced solid tumor such as melanoma, head and neck, liver or kidney cancer. CDR3 residues: CASSLASTSGITYEQYF. CDR3 nucleotides: TGTGCCAGCAGCTTAGCCTCGACTAGCGGGATCACCTACGAGCAGTACTTC.